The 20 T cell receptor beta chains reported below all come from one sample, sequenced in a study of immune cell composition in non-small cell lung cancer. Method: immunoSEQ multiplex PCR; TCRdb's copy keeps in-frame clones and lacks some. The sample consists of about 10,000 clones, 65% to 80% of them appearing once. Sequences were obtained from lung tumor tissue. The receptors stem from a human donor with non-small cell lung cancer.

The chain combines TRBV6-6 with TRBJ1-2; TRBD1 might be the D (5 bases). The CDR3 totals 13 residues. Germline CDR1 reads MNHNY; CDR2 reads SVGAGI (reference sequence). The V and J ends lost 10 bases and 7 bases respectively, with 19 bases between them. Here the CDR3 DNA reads TGTGCCACCAGAGGGGCGAGCTTAGTTGGCTACACCTTC. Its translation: CATRGASLVGYTF.

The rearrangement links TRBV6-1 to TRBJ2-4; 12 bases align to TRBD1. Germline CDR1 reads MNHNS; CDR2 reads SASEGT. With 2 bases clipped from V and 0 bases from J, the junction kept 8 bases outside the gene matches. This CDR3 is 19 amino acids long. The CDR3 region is CASSEPRDRGPLAKNIQYF. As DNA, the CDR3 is TGTGCCAGCAGTGAACCCCGGGACAGGGGGCCTCTAGCCAAAAACATTCAGTACTTC.

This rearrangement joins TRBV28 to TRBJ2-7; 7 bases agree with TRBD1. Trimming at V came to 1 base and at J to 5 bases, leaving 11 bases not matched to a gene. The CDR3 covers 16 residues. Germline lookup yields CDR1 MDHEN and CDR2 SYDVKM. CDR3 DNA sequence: TGTGCCAGCAGTTTATTGGGGCCAGGGGGTTTTAACGAGCAGTACTTC. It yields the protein CASSLLGPGGFNEQYF.

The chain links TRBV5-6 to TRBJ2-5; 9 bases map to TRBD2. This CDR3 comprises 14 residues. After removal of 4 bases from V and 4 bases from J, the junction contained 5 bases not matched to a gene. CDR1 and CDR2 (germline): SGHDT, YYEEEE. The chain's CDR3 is CASSGGLAGETQYF. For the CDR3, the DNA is TGTGCCAGCAGCGGGGGACTAGCAGGAGAGACCCAGTACTTC.

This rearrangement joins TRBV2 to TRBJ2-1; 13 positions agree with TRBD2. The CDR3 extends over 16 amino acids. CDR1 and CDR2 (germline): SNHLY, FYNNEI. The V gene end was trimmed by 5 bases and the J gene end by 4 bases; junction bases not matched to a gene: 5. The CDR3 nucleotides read TGTGCCAGCAGTCCTCGACTAGCGGGGGGATACAATGAGCAGTTCTTC. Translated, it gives CASSPRLAGGYNEQFF.

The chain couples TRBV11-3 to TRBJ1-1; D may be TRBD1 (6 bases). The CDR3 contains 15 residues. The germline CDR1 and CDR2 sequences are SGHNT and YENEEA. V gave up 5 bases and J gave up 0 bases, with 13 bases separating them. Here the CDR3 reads CASSLSGTMNTEAFF. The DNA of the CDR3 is TGTGCCAGCAGCCTGTCCGGGACAATGAACACTGAAGCTTTCTTT.

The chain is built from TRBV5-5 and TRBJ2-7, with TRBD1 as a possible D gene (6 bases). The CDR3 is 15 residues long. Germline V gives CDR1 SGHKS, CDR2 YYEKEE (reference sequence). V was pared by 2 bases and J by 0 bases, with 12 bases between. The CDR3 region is CASSFLGHTSYEQYF. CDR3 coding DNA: TGTGCCAGCAGCTTTCTGGGACACACCTCCTACGAGCAGTACTTC.

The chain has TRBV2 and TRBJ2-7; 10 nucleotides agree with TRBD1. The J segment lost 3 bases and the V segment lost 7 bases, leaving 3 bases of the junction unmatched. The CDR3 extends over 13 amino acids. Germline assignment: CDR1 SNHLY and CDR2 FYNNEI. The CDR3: CASKDRGFYEQYF. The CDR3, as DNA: TGTGCCAGCAAGGACAGGGGGTTCTACGAGCAGTACTTC.

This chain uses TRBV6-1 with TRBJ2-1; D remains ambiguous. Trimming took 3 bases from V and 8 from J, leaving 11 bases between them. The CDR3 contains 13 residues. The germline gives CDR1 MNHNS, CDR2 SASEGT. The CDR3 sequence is CASSDLFTYEQFF. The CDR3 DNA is TGTGCCAGCAGTGACCTATTTACGTATGAGCAGTTCTTC.

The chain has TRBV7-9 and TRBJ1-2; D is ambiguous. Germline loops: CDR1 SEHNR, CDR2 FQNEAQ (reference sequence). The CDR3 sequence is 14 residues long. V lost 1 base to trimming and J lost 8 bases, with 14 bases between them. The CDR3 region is CASSLVGSAGGYTF. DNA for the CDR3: TGTGCCAGCAGCTTAGTTGGCAGCGCGGGAGGCTACACCTTC.

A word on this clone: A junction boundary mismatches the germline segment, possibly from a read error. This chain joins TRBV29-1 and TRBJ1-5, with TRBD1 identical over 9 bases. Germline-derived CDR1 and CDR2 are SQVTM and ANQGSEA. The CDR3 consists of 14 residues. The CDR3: CSVETSRDRDRQEF. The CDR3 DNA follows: TGCAGCGTTGAAACGTCCCGGGACAGGGACCGACAGGAATTT.

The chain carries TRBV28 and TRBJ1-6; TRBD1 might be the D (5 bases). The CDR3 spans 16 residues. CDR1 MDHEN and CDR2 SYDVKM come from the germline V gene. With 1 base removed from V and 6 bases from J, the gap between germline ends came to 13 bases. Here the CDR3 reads CASSLSGSVFNSPLHF. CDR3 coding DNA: TGTGCCAGCAGTTTATCAGGGTCCGTCTTTAATTCACCCCTCCACTTT.

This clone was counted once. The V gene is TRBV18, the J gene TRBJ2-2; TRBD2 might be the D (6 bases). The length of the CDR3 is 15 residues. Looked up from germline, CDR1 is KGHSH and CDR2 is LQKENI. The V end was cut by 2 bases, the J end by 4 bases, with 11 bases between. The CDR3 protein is CASSPKRASTGELFF. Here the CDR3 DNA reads TGTGCCAGCTCACCAAAGCGGGCAAGCACCGGGGAGCTGTTTTTT.

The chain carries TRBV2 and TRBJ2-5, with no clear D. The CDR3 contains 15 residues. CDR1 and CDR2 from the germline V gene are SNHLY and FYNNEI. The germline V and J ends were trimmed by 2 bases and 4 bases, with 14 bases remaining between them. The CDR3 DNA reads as TGTGCCAGCAGTGAAAGGGTGACGGTCGGAGAGACCCAGTACTTC. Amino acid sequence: CASSERVTVGETQYF.

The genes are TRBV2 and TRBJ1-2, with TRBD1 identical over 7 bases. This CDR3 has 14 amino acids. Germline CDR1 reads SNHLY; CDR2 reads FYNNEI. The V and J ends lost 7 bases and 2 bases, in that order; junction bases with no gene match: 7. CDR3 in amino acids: CASTRDSRNYGYTF. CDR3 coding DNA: TGTGCCAGCACCAGGGACAGCCGAAACTATGGCTACACCTTC.

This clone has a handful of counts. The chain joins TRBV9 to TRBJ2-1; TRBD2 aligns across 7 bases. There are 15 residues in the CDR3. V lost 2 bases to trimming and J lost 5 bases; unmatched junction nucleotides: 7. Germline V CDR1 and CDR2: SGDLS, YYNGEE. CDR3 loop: CASSVLGGSNNEQFF. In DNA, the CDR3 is TGTGCCAGCAGCGTCCTGGGGGGGAGCAACAATGAGCAGTTCTTC. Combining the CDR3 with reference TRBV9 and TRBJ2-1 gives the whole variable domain DSGVTQTPKHLITATGQRVTLRCSPRSGDLSVYWYQQSLDQGLQFLIQYYNGEERAKGNILERFSAQQFPDLHSELNLSSLELGDSALYFCASSVLGGSNNEQFFGPGTRLTVL.

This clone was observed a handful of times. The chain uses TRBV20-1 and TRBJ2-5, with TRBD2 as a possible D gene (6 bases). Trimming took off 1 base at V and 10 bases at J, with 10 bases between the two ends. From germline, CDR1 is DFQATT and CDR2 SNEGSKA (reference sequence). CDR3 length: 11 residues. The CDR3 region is CSARAGEVQYF. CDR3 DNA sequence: TGCAGTGCTAGAGCGGGGGAGGTCCAGTACTTC.

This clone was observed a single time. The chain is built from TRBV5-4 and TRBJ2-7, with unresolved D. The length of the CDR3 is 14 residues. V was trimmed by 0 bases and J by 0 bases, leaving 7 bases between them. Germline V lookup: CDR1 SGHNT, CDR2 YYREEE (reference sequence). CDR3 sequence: CASSLDPGSYEQYF. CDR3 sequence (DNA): TGTGCCAGCAGCTTGGATCCTGGCTCCTACGAGCAGTACTTC.

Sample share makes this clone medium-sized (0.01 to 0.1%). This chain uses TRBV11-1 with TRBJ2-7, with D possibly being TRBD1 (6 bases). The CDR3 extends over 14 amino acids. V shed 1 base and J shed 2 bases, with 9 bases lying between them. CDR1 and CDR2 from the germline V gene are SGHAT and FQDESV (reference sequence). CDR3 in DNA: TGTGCCAGCAGCTTAGTACAGGGCACCTACGAGCAGTACTTC. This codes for CASSLVQGTYEQYF.

The CDR3 reads CASSRPPGRSTDTQYF. Written as DNA, the CDR3 is TGTGCCAGCAGTCGGCCCCCGGGGCGCAGCACAGATACGCAGTATTTT. The J gene is TRBJ2-3, the V gene TRBV28; D tentatively fits TRBD1 or TRBD2 (5 bases each). Trimming took 5 bases from V and 0 from J, leaving 15 bases between them. Germline V gene lookup returns CDR1 MDHEN and CDR2 SYDVKM. The CDR3 totals 16 residues.